Following are 16 T cell receptor beta chains from one sample sequenced in a study of blood T cell repertoires in COVID-19. Profiled with immunoSEQ multiplex PCR; TCRdb holds only in-frame clones, not every one. The data contain more than 300,000 clones, 90% to 95% of them singletons. The sequencing sample was made of PBMCs or T cells enriched from blood (not recorded which). These receptors all stem from a woman aged 25 to 39 who had been exposed to COVID-19.

Regarding this clone: No conserved phenylalanine or tryptophan ends this CDR3, so it is likely a read error. No DNA is shown, since the ends of the CDR3 on it are uncertain; the CDR3 is the one TCRdb lists. The V call is TRBV10-3, the J call TRBJ1-2. The CDR3 region is 12 residues in length, termini included. The germline CDR1 and CDR2 sequences are ENHRY and SYGVKD. CDR3 amino acids: CAISEAGTGEEV.

The count of this clone is one. The CDR3 region is CASRETGQHLGVTQYF. CDR3 in DNA: TGTGCCAGCAGAGAGACAGGGCAGCACCTCGGTGTGACGCAGTATTTT. The chain uses TRBV11-1 and TRBJ2-3; 7 bases are shared with TRBD1. The CDR3 is made up of 16 amino acids. Germline values: CDR1 SGHAT, CDR2 FQDESV (reference sequence). With 6 bases clipped from V and 9 bases from J, the junction kept 18 bases outside the gene matches.

The rearrangement joins TRBV27 to TRBJ1-6; D may be TRBD1 (6 bases). The CDR3 has 17 amino acids. Looked up from germline, CDR1 is MNHEY and CDR2 is SMNVEV (reference sequence). V was trimmed by 6 bases and J by 7 bases, leaving 22 bases between them. CDR3 sequence (DNA): TGTGCCAGCAGCCAAATCTCAGGGGCCCAGGGAAATTCACCCCTCCACTTT. Translation: CASSQISGAQGNSPLHF.

The chain recombines TRBV4-1 with TRBJ2-7; 9 bases align to TRBD1. J lost 4 bases, V lost 4 bases, and 8 bases had no gene match. The V gene's germline CDR1 is MGHRA and CDR2 YSYEKL. The CDR3 contains 15 residues. CDR3 DNA sequence: TGCGCCAGCAGCCTGATACAGGGGGCATGGTACGAGCAGTACTTC. Protein: CASSLIQGAWYEQYF.

As for this clone: The sample has other DNA sequences that encode this CDR3 too. J is TRBJ2-7 and V is TRBV7-9, with 9 bases matching TRBD2. Germline values: CDR1 SEHNR, CDR2 FQNEAQ (reference sequence). The CDR3 consists of 15 residues. V shed 5 bases and J 2 bases; nucleotides not matched to a gene: 7. CDR3 nucleotide sequence: TGTGCCAGCAGCCTTAGCGGGGGACTCACCTACGAGCAGTACTTC. It yields the protein CASSLSGGLTYEQYF.

The chain links TRBV11-2 to TRBJ2-2, with D perhaps TRBD1 (6 bases). V was cut by 1 base and J by 0 bases, with 12 bases left in between. Germline V gene sequence: CDR1 SGHAT, CDR2 FQNNGV. CDR3 length: 17 amino acids. CDR3 protein: CASSLGKGTTNTGELFF. CDR3 bases: TGTGCCAGCAGCTTAGGGAAGGGGACAACGAACACCGGGGAGCTGTTTTTT.

This clone has a single count. V is TRBV4-1 and J is TRBJ1-4; a possible D gene is TRBD1 (5 bases). Trimming removed 4 bases from V and 7 bases from J, with 13 bases in between. The CDR3 length is 14 residues. Germline CDR1 is MGHRA and CDR2 is YSYEKL. In DNA form, the CDR3 reads TGCGCCAGCAGCCGGACAATCGGTTCTGAAAAACTGTTTTTT. The encoded protein is CASSRTIGSEKLFF.

This rearrangement joins TRBV6-5 to TRBJ2-1; D may be TRBD1 (7 bases). Germline V gene sequence: CDR1 MNHEY, CDR2 SVGAGI. The germline V and J ends were trimmed by 10 bases and 8 bases, with 15 bases remaining between them. This CDR3 is built from 12 residues. The CDR3 sequence is CATAGGYHEQFF. DNA for the CDR3: TGTGCCACGGCAGGGGGGTATCATGAGCAGTTCTTC.

The V call is TRBV29-1, the J call TRBJ1-1; TRBD1 is a possible D gene (5 bases). Deletions cut 7 bases from V and 1 base from J, with 13 bases between. CDR3 length: 13 amino acids. The V gene's germline CDR1 is SQVTM and CDR2 ANQGSEA. CDR3 in DNA: TGCAGCGCCCTCGGACAATCGAACACTGAAGCTTTCTTT. This codes for CSALGQSNTEAFF.

This chain joins TRBV7-9 and TRBJ1-6, with D hard to call. CDR1 SEHNR and CDR2 FQNEAQ come from the germline V gene (reference sequence). V lost 3 bases to trimming and J lost 6 bases, with 9 bases between them. The CDR3 totals 14 residues. The CDR3 DNA reads TGTGCCAGCAGCTTGGGCACCGTTAATTCACCCCTCCACTTT. It yields the protein CASSLGTVNSPLHF.

The chain employs TRBV5-6 and TRBJ1-3, with a tentative D call TRBD1 (5 bases). Germline CDR1 and CDR2: SGHDT and YYEEEE. V lost 3 bases and J 16 bases, leaving 17 bases between the germline ends. The CDR3 has 12 amino acids. The CDR3 DNA reads as TGTGCCAGCAGCTCTTCCGCGACAGATTATTATTTT. Encoded protein: CASSSSATDYYF.

The rearrangement uses TRBV19 and TRBJ2-7; D is uncertain. This CDR3 spans 14 amino acids. Trimming removed 0 bases from V and 2 bases from J, with 8 bases in between. The germline gives CDR1 LNHDA, CDR2 SQIVND (reference sequence). For the CDR3, the DNA is TGTGCCAGTAGTATAGATCGGTCTGCCTACGAGCAGTACTTC. Residues: CASSIDRSAYEQYF. The full variable domain, with the rest looked up from reference TRBV19 and TRBJ2-7, is DGGITQSPKYLFRKEGQNVTLSCEQNLNHDAMYWYRQDPGQGLRLIYYSQIVNDFQKGDIAEGYSVSREKKESFPLTVTSAQKNPTAFYLCASSIDRSAYEQYFGPGTRLTVT.

This rearrangement joins TRBV4-1 to TRBJ2-1, with TRBD2 matching over 14 bases. The CDR3 spans 15 residues. Trimming at V came to 4 bases and at J to 9 bases, leaving 5 bases not matched to a gene. The germline V gene encodes CDR1 MGHRA and CDR2 YSYEKL. For the CDR3, the DNA is TGCGCCAGCAGCCTCGGTGGGACTAGCGGGGGTGAGCAGTTCTTC. Protein: CASSLGGTSGGEQFF.

This chain uses TRBV27 with TRBJ1-4; 10 nucleotides line up with TRBD1. This CDR3 spans 14 amino acids. V was clipped by 5 bases and J by 6 bases; unmatched bases: 3. Germline CDR1 reads MNHEY; CDR2 reads SMNVEV (reference sequence). CDR3 coding DNA: TGTGCCAGCAGTCGGACAGGGGGGCATGAAAAACTGTTTTTT. Protein: CASSRTGGHEKLFF.

This sequence joins TRBV18 and TRBJ1-1; TRBD1 matches at 7 bases. V gave up 7 bases and J gave up 5 bases; unmatched junction bases: 13. The CDR3 is made up of 15 amino acids. The germline CDR1 and CDR2 sequences are KGHSH and LQKENI. CDR3 sequence: CASFPKRGRDTEAFF. CDR3 coding DNA: TGTGCCAGCTTTCCCAAAAGGGGGCGTGATACTGAAGCTTTCTTT.

V is TRBV27 and J is TRBJ1-1; D gene ambiguous. This CDR3 region has 13 residues. With 10 bases removed from V and 1 base from J, the gap between germline ends came to 13 bases. Germline V gene lookup returns CDR1 MNHEY and CDR2 SMNVEV (reference sequence). CDR3 DNA sequence: TGTGCCACCTTTCTAAGCCCGAACACTGAAGCTTTCTTT. Its translation: CATFLSPNTEAFF.